This passage covers 22 T cell receptor beta chains from one sample sequenced in a study of T cells after yellow fever vaccination. TCRdb re-derived calls from the 5' RACE reads in MiXCR, one entry per CDR3 protein. This table holds 500,000 to 550,000 distinct CDR3 sequences, about a fifth found once. Sequencing used PBMCs, obtained about 20 days after the first yellow fever vaccination. These receptors all stem from a man aged 18 to 35 who received the YFV17D yellow fever vaccine.

V and J are TRBV3-1 and TRBJ2-3; 9 bases match TRBD1. J gave up 3 bases and V 2 bases, and 6 bases lay outside the gene matches. The CDR3 is 16 residues long. Germline-derived CDR1 and CDR2 are LGHDT and YNNKEL (reference sequence). CDR3 protein: CASSQHGTGLTDTQYF. CDR3 DNA sequence: TGTGCCAGCAGCCAACACGGGACAGGGTTAACAGATACGCAGTATTTT.

This clonotype has more than one count but fewer than ten. The J gene is TRBJ2-5, the V gene TRBV10-3; the match to TRBD1 covers 8 bases. Per the germline V gene, CDR1 is ENHRY and CDR2 is SYGVKD. There are 11 residues in the CDR3. The V gene end was trimmed by 10 bases and the J gene end by 5 bases; junction bases not matched to a gene: 3. The CDR3 sequence is CATRQGETQYF. DNA for the CDR3: TGTGCCACACGACAGGGGGAGACCCAGTACTTC.

V usage is TRBV5-7 and J usage is TRBJ2-3; D is ambiguous. TRBV5-7 is an open reading frame, and its role is uncertain. The CDR3 has 15 residues. V lost 4 bases, J lost 5 bases, and 17 bases lay in between. CDR3 coding DNA: TGTGCCAGCAGCCTCGAAGTGGGGATTAAAGATACGCAGTATTTT. Protein sequence: CASSLEVGIKDTQYF.

The chain employs TRBV7-9 and TRBJ2-5; TRBD2 matches at 16 bases. The CDR3 extends over 16 amino acids. CDR1 and CDR2 from the germline V gene are SEHNR and FQNEAQ (reference sequence). J was trimmed by 4 bases and V by 5 bases; bases with no gene match: 4. The CDR3 sequence: CASSTGTSGGAETQYF. The DNA of the CDR3 is TGTGCCAGCAGCACCGGGACTAGCGGGGGGGCAGAGACCCAGTACTTC. The whole variable domain, filled in from reference TRBV7-9 and TRBJ2-5, reads DTGVSQNPRHKITKRGQNVTFRCDPISEHNRLYWYRQTLGQGPEFLTYFQNEAQLEKSRLLSDRFSAERPKGSFSTLEIQRTEQGDSAMYLCASSTGTSGGAETQYFGPGTRLLVL.

In this sample, this clonotype turned up a few times. J is TRBJ2-3 and V is TRBV5-1; 8 bases align to TRBD1. This CDR3 is 18 amino acids long. The junction had 11 bases not matched to a gene; V was cut back by 0 bases and J by 2 bases. CDR1 is SGHRS and CDR2 is YFSETQ in the germline V gene. The CDR3: CASSLADREYAHTDTQYF. As DNA, the CDR3 is TGCGCCAGCAGCTTGGCGGACAGGGAATACGCGCACACAGATACGCAGTATTTT.

The chain has TRBV5-1 and TRBJ1-4, with 7 bases fitting TRBD1. CDR3 length: 15 residues. With V trimmed by 3 bases and J by 4 bases, 6 bases remained unmatched. The V gene's germline CDR1 is SGHRS and CDR2 YFSETQ. This CDR3 is CASSSLGTVNEKLFF. In DNA, the CDR3 is TGCGCCAGCAGCTCGCTCGGGACAGTTAATGAAAAACTGTTTTTT. The full variable domain, completed using reference TRBV5-1 and TRBJ1-4, is KAGVTQTPRYLIKTRGQQVTLSCSPISGHRSVSWYQQTPGQGLQFLFEYFSETQRNKGNFPGRFSGRQFSNSRSEMNVSTLELGDSALYLCASSSLGTVNEKLFFGSGTQLSVL.

This chain links TRBV20-1 with TRBJ2-2, with D possibly being TRBD1 (5 bases). Germline V lookup: CDR1 DFQATT, CDR2 SNEGSKA (reference sequence). CDR3 length equals 13 residues. V shed 4 bases and J shed 3 bases, with 9 bases lying between them. The CDR3 sequence is CSATQGDTGELFF. The CDR3 DNA reads TGCAGTGCTACCCAGGGCGACACCGGGGAGCTGTTTTTT.

This clonotype was observed a handful of times. DNA for the CDR3: TGTGCCAGCAGACCGGACAGGGGATACTACGAGCAGTACTTC. Translating it yields CASRPDRGYYEQYF. The chain employs TRBV5-4 and TRBJ2-7, with 9 nucleotides matching TRBD1. V shed 5 bases and J 3 bases; nucleotides not matched to a gene: 6. This CDR3 is built from 14 residues. In germline, CDR1 is SGHNT, CDR2 YYREEE (reference sequence).

This clonotype was seen only a few times. The V call is TRBV21-1, the J call TRBJ1-1. TRBV21-1 is marked as a pseudogene. CDR3 length: 17 residues. The CDR3 sequence: CASSKWSTNPLGTEAFF. The CDR3 DNA reads as TGTGCCAGCAGCAAATGGTCGACGAATCCCTTGGGCACTGAAGCTTTCTTT.

This clonotype was detected only a few times. The V call is TRBV20-1, the J call TRBJ2-5, with D tentatively TRBD2 (6 bases). With 1 base removed from V and 2 bases from J, the gap between germline ends came to 14 bases. The CDR3 spans 15 residues. Germline V gene lookup returns CDR1 DFQATT and CDR2 SNEGSKA (reference sequence). The CDR3 loop is CSARAPTGVQETQYF. The CDR3 DNA reads TGCAGTGCTAGAGCCCCCACGGGGGTACAAGAGACCCAGTACTTC.

This clonotype was found once. The genes are TRBV5-1 and TRBJ1-5; TRBD1 is a possible D gene (5 bases). This CDR3 is 14 amino acids long. Germline CDR1 SGHRS, CDR2 YFSETQ. Trimming removed 2 bases from V and 5 bases from J, with 11 bases in between. The CDR3 sequence: CASSFNGDDQPQHF. CDR3 coding DNA: TGCGCCAGCAGCTTTAACGGGGACGATCAGCCCCAGCATTTT.

This clonotype has more than one count but fewer than ten. This chain connects TRBV7-9 to TRBJ1-3, with D hard to call. Per germline, CDR1 SEHNR and CDR2 FQNEAQ (reference sequence). The CDR3 is made up of 10 amino acids. Trimming shortened V by 8 bases and J by 8 bases, and 7 bases separated the two germline ends. The CDR3 is CASRRDTIYF. The CDR3 DNA reads as TGTGCCAGCCGACGGGACACCATATATTTT.

This clonotype was counted many times. The chain employs TRBV6-1 and TRBJ1-1, with 7 bases that match TRBD1. The CDR3 runs to 14 residues. With V trimmed by 3 bases and J by 4 bases, 5 bases remained unmatched. The germline CDR1 and CDR2 sequences are MNHNS and SASEGT. The CDR3 coding sequence is TGTGCCAGCAGTGAGAACAGGGGAAGCACTGAAGCTTTCTTT. Its protein is CASSENRGSTEAFF.

The sample holds a few counts of this clonotype. This sequence joins TRBV30 and TRBJ2-6; tentatively, D is TRBD1 (5 bases). CDR3 length equals 15 residues. CDR1 is GTSNPN, CDR2 SVGIG, per germline (reference sequence). V lost 3 bases and J 1 base, leaving 10 bases between the germline ends. CDR3 nucleotide sequence: TGTGCCTGGAGCCAGGGTTCTTCTGGGGCCAACGTCCTGACTTTC. This gives the protein CAWSQGSSGANVLTF.

The CDR3 spells CASSLGAYYEQYV. CDR3 in DNA: TGTGCCAGCAGCTTAGGGGCATACTACGAGCAGTACGTC. The chain uses TRBV7-9 and TRBJ2-7; no clear D gene. CDR3 length equals 13 residues. CDR1 SEHNR and CDR2 FQNEAQ come from the germline V gene (reference sequence). Deletions cut 1 base from V and 3 bases from J, with 7 bases between.

The gene calls are TRBV4-3 and TRBJ1-5; D perhaps matches TRBD1 (6 bases). Germline lookup yields CDR1 LGHNA and CDR2 YSLEER. This CDR3 is 18 amino acids long. Trimming removed 0 bases at V and 0 bases at J, with 15 bases between. The CDR3 region is CASSQDLGAGASNQPQHF. CDR3 coding DNA: TGCGCCAGCAGCCAAGATCTTGGGGCAGGGGCTAGCAATCAGCCCCAGCATTTT.

The rearrangement joins TRBV12-5 to TRBJ1-6; TRBD1 aligns across 11 bases. The germline V gene encodes CDR1 LGHNT and CDR2 FRNRAP. The CDR3 contains 14 residues. V shed 4 bases and J 7 bases; nucleotides not matched to a gene: 0. CDR3 sequence (DNA): TGTGCTAGTGGTTGGGACAGGGGGAATTCACCCCTCCACTTT. Translation gives CASGWDRGNSPLHF.

To note about this clonotype: A read error may be the cause here, since a much bigger clone is one base away. The chain uses TRBV7-2 and TRBJ1-1; tentatively, D is TRBD1 (5 bases). The germline V and J ends were trimmed by 6 bases and 3 bases, with 5 bases remaining between them. CDR3 length equals 11 residues. Germline V CDR1 and CDR2: SGHTA, FQGNSA. CDR3 DNA sequence: TGTGCCAGCAGAGGGGACACTGAAGCTTTCTTT. Amino acid sequence: CASRGDTEAFF.

The chain couples TRBV14 to TRBJ2-1, with D possibly matching TRBD1 (6 bases). This CDR3 comprises 14 residues. V lost 7 bases, J lost 3 bases, and 13 bases lay in between. Germline V gene sequence: CDR1 SGHDN, CDR2 FVKESK. Here the CDR3 DNA reads TGTGCCAGCACTCCCACAGGGCTCTACAATGAGCAGTTCTTC. Its protein is CASTPTGLYNEQFF.

In this sample, this clonotype turned up a few times. The gene calls are TRBV5-1 and TRBJ2-1; 9 bases agree with TRBD1. Germline CDR1 SGHRS, CDR2 YFSETQ. The CDR3 contains 15 residues. The V and J ends lost 0 bases and 5 bases, in that order; junction bases with no gene match: 3. DNA of the CDR3: TGCGCCAGCAGCTTGGAAGGGACAGGGAACAATGAGCAGTTCTTC. This codes for CASSLEGTGNNEQFF.

Turning to this clonotype: Possible read error: a much larger clone is one base away. J is TRBJ2-3 and V is TRBV29-1; perhaps TRBD2 as D (6 bases). Germline-derived CDR1 and CDR2 are SQVTM and ANQGSEA. The CDR3 covers 14 residues. DNA for the CDR3: TGCAGCGTTGTAGGAGGGGTTAGCACAGATTCGCAGTATTTT. It translates to CSVVGGVSTDSQYF.

The V and J genes are TRBV7-6 and TRBJ2-3; 7 nucleotides align to TRBD1. Germline CDR1 reads SGHVS; CDR2 reads FNYEAQ. V trimming: 4 bases; J trimming: 0 bases; junction bases outside the gene matches: 4. The CDR3 contains 15 residues. CDR3 region: CASSSGQASTDTQYF. The DNA for the CDR3 is TGTGCCAGCAGCTCCGGACAGGCGAGCACAGATACGCAGTATTTT.